The T cell receptor (beta chain) described here comes from a study of T cells in tumors after PD-1 blockade. Background on the study: No patient had prior checkpoint blockade, systemic immunosuppression, or radiotherapy within 4 weeks. Patients received pembrolizumab 200 mg every 3 weeks or cemiplimab 350 mg every 2 weeks. Peripheral blood samples averaged around 40,000 unique clonotypes and about 110,000 templates.

Study-level findings and limits: Blood contained roughly 43% of the tumor's TCR clonotypes.

Generated by immunoSEQ multiplex PCR, the TCRdb table keeps only in-frame clones and is missing some. In the table there are roughly 50,000 clones, roughly 80% of which are singletons. With respect to this clone: Antigen specificity is unknown.

CDR1 is SEHNR, CDR2 FQNEAQ, per germline (reference sequence). The CDR3 consists of 15 residues. The germline V and J ends were trimmed by 3 bases and 0 bases, with 12 bases remaining between them. The chain couples TRBV7-9 to TRBJ2-7, with D possibly TRBD2 on 5 matching bases. This receptor was obtained from a human donor with basal cell carcinoma. The sample consisted of PBMCs, taken before anti-PD-1 treatment. Here the CDR3 reads CASSFRSGRSYEQYF. CDR3 in DNA: TGTGCCAGCAGCTTCCGCAGCGGACGCTCCTACGAGCAGTACTTC.